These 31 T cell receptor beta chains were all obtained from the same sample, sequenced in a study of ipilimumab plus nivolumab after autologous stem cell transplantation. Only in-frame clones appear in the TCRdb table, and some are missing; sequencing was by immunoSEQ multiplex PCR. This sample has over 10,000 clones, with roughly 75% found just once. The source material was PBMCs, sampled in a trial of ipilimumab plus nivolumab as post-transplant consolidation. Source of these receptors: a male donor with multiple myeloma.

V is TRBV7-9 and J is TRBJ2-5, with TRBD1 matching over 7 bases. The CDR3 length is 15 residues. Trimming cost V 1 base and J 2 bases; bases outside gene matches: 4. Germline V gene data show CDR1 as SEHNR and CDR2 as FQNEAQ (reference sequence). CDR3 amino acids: CASSLGDSKQETQYF. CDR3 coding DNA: TGTGCCAGCAGCTTAGGGGACAGCAAACAAGAGACCCAGTACTTC.

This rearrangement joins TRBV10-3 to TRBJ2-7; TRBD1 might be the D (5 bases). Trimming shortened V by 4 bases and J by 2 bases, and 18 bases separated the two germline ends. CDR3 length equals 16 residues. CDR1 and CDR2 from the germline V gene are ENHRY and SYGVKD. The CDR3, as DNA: TGTGCCATCAGTGTCTACGTCGCAGGACAAGCCTACGAGCAGTACTTC. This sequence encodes CAISVYVAGQAYEQYF.

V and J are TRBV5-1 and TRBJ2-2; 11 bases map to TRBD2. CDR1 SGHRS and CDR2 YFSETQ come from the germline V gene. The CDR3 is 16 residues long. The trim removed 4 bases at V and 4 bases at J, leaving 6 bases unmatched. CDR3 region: CASSTTGTSGTGELFF. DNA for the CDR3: TGCGCCAGCAGCACCACCGGGACTAGCGGCACCGGGGAGCTGTTTTTT.

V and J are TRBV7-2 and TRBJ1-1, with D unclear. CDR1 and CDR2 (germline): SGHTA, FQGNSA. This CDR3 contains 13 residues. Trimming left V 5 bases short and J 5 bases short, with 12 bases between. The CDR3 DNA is TGTGCCAGCAGCCCGGATCCCGGGACTGAAGCTTTCTTT. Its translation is CASSPDPGTEAFF. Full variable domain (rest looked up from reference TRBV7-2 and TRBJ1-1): GAGVSQSPSNKVTEKGKDVELRCDPISGHTALYWYRQSLGQGLEFLIYFQGNSAPDKSGLPSDRFSAERTGGSVSTLTIQRTQQEDSAVYLCASSPDPGTEAFFGQGTRLTVV.

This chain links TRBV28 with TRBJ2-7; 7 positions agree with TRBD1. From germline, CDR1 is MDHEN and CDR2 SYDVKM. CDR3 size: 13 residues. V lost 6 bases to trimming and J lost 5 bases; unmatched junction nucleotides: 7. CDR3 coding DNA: TGTGCCAGCAGCCGTCAGGACAGGCACGAGCAGTACTTC. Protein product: CASSRQDRHEQYF.

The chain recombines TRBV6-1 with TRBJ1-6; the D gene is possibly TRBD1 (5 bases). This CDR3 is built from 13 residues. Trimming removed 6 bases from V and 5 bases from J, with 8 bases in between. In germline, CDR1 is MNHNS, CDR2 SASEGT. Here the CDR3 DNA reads TGTGCCAGCAGACAGGTTAATAATTCACCCCTCCACTTT. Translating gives CASRQVNNSPLHF.

CDR3 in amino acids: CASSFLGSPEAFF. As DNA, the CDR3 is TGTGCCAGCAGCTTCTTGGGCTCGCCTGAAGCTTTCTTT. The J gene is TRBJ1-1, the V gene TRBV5-4; D not resolved. The V gene lost 2 bases and the J gene lost 6 bases, with 11 bases spanning the gap. CDR1 is SGHNT, CDR2 YYREEE, per germline (reference sequence). The CDR3 covers 13 residues.

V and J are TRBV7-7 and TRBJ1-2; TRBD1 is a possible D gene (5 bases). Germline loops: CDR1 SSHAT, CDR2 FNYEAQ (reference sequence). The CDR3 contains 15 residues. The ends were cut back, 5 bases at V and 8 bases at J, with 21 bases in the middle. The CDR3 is CASSADKLSGRGYTF. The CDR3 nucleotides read TGTGCCAGCAGCGCGGATAAGCTGTCAGGGAGGGGCTACACCTTC.

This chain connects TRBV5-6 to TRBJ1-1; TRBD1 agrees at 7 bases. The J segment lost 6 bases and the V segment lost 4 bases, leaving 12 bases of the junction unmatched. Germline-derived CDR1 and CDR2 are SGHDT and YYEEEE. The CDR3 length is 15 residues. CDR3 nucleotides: TGTGCCAGCAGCAAGGGGGCAGTCGGGGGGGCTGAAGCTTTCTTT. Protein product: CASSKGAVGGAEAFF. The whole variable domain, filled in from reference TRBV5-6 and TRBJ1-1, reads DAGVTQSPTHLIKTRGQQVTLRCSPKSGHDTVSWYQQALGQGPQFIFQYYEEEERQRGNFPDRFSGHQFPNYSSELNVNALLLGDSALYLCASSKGAVGGAEAFFGQGTRLTVV.

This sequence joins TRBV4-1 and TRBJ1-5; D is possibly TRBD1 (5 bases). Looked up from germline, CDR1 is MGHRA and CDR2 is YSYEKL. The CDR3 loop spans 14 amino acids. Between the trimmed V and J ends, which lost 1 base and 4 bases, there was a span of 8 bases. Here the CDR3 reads CASSQGEGNQPQHF. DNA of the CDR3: TGCGCCAGCAGCCAAGGGGAGGGGAATCAGCCCCAGCATTTT.

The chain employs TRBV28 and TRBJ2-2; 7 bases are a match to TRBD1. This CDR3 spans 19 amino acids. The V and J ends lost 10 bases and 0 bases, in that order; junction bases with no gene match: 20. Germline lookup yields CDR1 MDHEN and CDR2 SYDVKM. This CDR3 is CATATGMVTKFANTGELFF. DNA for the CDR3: TGTGCCACCGCGACAGGGATGGTTACGAAATTCGCGAACACCGGGGAGCTGTTTTTT.

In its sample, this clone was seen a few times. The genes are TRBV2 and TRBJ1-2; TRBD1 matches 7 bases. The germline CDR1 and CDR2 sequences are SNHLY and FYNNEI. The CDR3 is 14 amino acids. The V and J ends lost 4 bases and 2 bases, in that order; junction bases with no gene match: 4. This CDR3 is CASSVAQGNYGYTF. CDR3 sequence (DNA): TGTGCCAGCAGTGTCGCACAGGGGAACTATGGCTACACCTTC.

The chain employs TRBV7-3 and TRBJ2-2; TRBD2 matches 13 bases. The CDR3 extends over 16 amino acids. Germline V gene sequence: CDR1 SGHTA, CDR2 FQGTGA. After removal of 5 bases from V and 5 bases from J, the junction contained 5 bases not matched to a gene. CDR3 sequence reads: CASSPTSGGATGELFF. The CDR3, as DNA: TGTGCCAGCAGCCCTACTAGCGGGGGGGCGACCGGGGAGCTGTTTTTT.

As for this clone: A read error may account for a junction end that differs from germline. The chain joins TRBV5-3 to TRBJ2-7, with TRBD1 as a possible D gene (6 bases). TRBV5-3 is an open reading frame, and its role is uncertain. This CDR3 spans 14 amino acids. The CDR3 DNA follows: TGTGCCAGCAGCTTAGGGGGACGTAAGTACGAGCAGTACTTC. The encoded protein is CASSLGGRKYEQYF.

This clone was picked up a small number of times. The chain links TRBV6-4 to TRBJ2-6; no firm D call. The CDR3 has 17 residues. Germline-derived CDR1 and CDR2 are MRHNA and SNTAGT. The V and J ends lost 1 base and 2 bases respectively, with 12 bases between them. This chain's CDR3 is CASSDLGLSPGANVLTF. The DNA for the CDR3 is TGTGCCAGCAGTGACTTGGGCCTAAGCCCTGGGGCCAACGTCCTGACTTTC.

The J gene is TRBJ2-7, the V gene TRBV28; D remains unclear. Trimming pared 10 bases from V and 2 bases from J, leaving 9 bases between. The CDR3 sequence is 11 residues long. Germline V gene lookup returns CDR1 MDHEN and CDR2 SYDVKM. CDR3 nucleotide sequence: TGTGCCACACGATGGGCCTACGAGCAGTACTTC. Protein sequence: CATRWAYEQYF.

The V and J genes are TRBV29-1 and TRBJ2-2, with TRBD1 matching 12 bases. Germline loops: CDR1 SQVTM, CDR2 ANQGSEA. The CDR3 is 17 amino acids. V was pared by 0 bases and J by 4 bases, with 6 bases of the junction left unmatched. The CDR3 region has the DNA TGCAGCGTTGAAGAGGGACAGGGGGCTCGTGGCACCGGGGAGCTGTTTTTT. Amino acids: CSVEEGQGARGTGELFF.

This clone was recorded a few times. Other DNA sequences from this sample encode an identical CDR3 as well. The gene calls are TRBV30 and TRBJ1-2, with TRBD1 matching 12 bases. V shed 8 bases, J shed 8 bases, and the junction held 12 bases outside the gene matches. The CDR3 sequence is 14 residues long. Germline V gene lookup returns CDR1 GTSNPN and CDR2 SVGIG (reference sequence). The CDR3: CAGPAGQGAGGYTF. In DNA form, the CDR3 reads TGTGCCGGGCCCGCGGGACAGGGGGCCGGGGGCTACACCTTC.

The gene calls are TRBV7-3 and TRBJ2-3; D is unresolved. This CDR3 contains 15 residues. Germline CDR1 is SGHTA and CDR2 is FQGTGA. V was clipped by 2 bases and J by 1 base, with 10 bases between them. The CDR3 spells CASSLLRTGTDTQYF. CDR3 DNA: TGTGCCAGCAGCTTACTCAGAACTGGCACAGATACGCAGTATTTT.

CDR3 bases: TGTGCCAGCAGTCACTTAAAGGTTGGACTAGAAAACATTCAGTACTTC. As protein: CASSHLKVGLENIQYF. The J gene is TRBJ2-4, the V gene TRBV5-6; 7 bases agree with TRBD2. In germline, CDR1 is SGHDT, CDR2 YYEEEE. The CDR3 runs to 16 residues. V gave up 5 bases and J gave up 5 bases; unmatched junction bases: 13.

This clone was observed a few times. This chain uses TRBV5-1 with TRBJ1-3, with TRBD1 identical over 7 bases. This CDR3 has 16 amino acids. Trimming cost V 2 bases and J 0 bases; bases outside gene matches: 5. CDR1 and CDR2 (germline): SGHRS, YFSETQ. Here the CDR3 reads CASSFGTASSGNTIYF. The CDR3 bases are TGCGCCAGCAGCTTCGGGACAGCGAGCTCTGGAAACACCATATATTTT.

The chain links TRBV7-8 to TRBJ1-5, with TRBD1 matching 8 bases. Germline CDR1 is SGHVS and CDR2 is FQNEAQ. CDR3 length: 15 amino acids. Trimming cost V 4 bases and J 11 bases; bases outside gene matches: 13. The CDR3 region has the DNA TGTGCCAGCAGCTCTGCCGGGACAGGCCGATCGGCCCAGCATTTT. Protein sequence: CASSSAGTGRSAQHF.

CDR3 nucleotide sequence: TGTGCCAGCAGTACAGGGTTAGGAAACACCATATATTTT. This gives the protein CASSTGLGNTIYF. The rearrangement links TRBV2 to TRBJ1-3; weak D call: TRBD1 (6 bases). The germline CDR1 and CDR2 sequences are SNHLY and FYNNEI. Trimming took off 5 bases at V and 4 bases at J, with 9 bases between the two ends. The CDR3 runs to 13 residues.

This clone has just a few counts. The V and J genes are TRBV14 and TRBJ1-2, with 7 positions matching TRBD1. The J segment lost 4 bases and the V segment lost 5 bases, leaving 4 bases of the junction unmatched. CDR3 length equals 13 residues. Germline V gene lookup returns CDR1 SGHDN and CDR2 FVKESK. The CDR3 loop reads CASSENRGYGYTF. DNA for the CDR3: TGTGCCAGCAGCGAAAACAGGGGCTATGGCTACACCTTC.

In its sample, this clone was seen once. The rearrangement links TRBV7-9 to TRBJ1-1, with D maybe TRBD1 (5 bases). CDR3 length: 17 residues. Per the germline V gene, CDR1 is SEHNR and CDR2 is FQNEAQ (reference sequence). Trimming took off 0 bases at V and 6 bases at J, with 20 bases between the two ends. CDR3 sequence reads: CASSLARGGMVHSEAFF. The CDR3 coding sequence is TGTGCCAGCAGCTTAGCGCGTGGGGGAATGGTACACTCTGAAGCTTTCTTT.

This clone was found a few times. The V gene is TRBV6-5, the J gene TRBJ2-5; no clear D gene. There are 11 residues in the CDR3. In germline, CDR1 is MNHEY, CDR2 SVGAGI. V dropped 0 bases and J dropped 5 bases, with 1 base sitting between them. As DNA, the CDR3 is TGTGCCAGCAGTTACTCCGAGACCCAGTACTTC. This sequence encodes CASSYSETQYF.

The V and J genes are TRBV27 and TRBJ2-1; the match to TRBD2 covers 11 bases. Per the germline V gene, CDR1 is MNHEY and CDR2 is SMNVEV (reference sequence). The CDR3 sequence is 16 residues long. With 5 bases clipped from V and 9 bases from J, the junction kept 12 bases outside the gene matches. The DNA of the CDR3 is TGTGCCAGCAGTCTTCTTAGCGGGGGGGCGATGGTTGAGCAGTTCTTC. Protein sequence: CASSLLSGGAMVEQFF.

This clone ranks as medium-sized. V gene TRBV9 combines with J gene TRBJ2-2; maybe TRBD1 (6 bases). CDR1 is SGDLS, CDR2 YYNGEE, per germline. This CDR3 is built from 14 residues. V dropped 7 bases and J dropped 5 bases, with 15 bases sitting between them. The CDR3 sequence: CASELGAGTGELFF. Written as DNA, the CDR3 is TGTGCCAGCGAGCTGGGGGCCGGGACCGGGGAGCTGTTTTTT.

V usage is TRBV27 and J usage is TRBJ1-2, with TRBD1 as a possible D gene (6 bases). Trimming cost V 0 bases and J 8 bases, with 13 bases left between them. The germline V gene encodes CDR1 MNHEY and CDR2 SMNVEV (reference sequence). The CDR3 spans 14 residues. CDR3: CASSLSHRAGGYTF. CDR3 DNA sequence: TGTGCCAGCAGTTTATCGCACAGGGCGGGGGGCTACACCTTC.

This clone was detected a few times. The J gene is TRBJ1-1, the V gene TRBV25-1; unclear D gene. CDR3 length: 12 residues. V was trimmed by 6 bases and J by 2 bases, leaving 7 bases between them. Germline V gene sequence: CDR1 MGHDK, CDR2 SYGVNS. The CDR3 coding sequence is TGTGCCAGCAGAAAGGGAAACACTGAAGCTTTCTTT. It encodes CASRKGNTEAFF.

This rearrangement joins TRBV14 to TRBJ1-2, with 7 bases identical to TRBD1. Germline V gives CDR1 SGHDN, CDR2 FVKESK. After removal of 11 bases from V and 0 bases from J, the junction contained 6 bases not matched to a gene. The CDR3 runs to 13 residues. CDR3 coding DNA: TGTGCCGGTAAGACAGGGACTAACTATGGCTACACCTTC. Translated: CAGKTGTNYGYTF.